This T cell receptor (beta chain) emerged from a study of T cell repertoires in cytomegalovirus infection (dated by TCRdb to the late 2010s). General notes on the study: Recently identified HLA-C-restricted CMV epitopes, whose presentation resists viral immunomodulation, were targeted by peptide stimulations together with well-studied HLA-B-restricted epitopes. Donor HLA type was relevant to the analysis, as public TCR beta signatures indicated carriage of CMV infection together with the matching HLA type. Broader findings and caveats from the paper: The ex vivo response was dominated by HLA-C-restricted CMV-specific TCR beta clonotypes, and the single most frequent clonotype in two of eight donors was supplied by these HLA-C-restricted clonotypes. In both this cohort and an independent cohort of more than 350 donors, the cumulative frequency of public TCR beta family members distinguished carriers of CMV infection plus the relevant HLA type.

The CDR3 has 12 amino acids, counting the end cysteine and phenylalanine. The only DNA kept is the CDR3, 36 bases in frame from the first base. Based on the germline V gene, the CDR1 and CDR2 sequences are SGHVS and FNYEAQ. The V and J ends are trimmed by 5 bases and 7 bases, leaving 12 bases between them. Turning to this clonotype: Its recognized antigen is unknown. No base quality values were provided; no much bigger clone lies one nucleotide off.

Sequencing was performed on an Illumina HiSeq 1500. TCRdb itself trimmed the public reads at Q25 with fastp, ran MiXCR and retained productive beta chains. All rows with the same CDR3 protein become a single entry with the most common DNA and genes. This sample holds about 770,000 distinct CDR3 sequences; almost 30% were observed only once. The ten largest make up under 15% of the sample. The treatment or condition label on this specimen signifies: in vitro stimulation with specific CMV peptide epitopes to enrich CMV-specific T cells. The sequence derives from a human donor in good health (CMV status not recorded). Some clones in this sample may be carry-over from other donors' samples. The chain joins TRBV7-6 to TRBJ2-7; no D gene can be assigned with confidence. Sequencing was performed on cultured CD8+ T cells from PBMCs, taken from culture after CMV antigen stimulation. The CDR3: CASSHLGREQYF. The DNA sequence reads TGTGCCAGCAGCCACCTCGGCCGGGAGCAGTACTTC. Reference TRBV7-6 and TRBJ2-7 genes cover what lies past the CDR3, so the full variable domain is GAGVSQSPRYKVTKRGQDVALRCDPISGHVSLYWYRQALGQGPEFLTYFNYEAQQDKSGLPNDRFSAERPEGSISTLTIQRTEQRDSAMYRCASSHLGREQYFGPGTRLTVT.